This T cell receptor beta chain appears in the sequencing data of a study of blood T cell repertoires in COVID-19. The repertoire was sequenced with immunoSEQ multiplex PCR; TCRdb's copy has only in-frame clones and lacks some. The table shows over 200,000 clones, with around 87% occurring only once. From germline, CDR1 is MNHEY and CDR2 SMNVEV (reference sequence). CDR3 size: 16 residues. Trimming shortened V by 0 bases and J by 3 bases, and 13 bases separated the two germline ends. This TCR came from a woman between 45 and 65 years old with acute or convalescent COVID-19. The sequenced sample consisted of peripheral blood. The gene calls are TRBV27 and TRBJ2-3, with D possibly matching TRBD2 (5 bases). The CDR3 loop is CASSLSRPGTTDTQYF. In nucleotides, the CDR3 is TGTGCCAGCAGTTTATCTAGGCCGGGAACGACAGATACGCAGTATTTT.